This T cell receptor beta chain was sequenced for a study of blood T cell repertoires in COVID-19. Study-wide background: Material from acute and convalescent COVID-19 was sourced from the United States, Italy and Spain. T cells, B-cell-depleted T cells, or PBMCs supplied cDNA or gDNA.

Original processing notes: Reference gene primer amplification yielded estimated nucleated cell counts. Repertoires were generated with immunoSEQ multiplex PCR, while TCRdb's copy carries only in-frame clones and drops some. V and J calls plus clone size are reproduced from that table; the DNA served to infer D and trimming. Of about 59,000 clones listed, approximately 78% are singletons. The germline V gene encodes CDR1 SGHTA and CDR2 FQGTGA. This CDR3 is 14 amino acids long. V lost 0 bases and J lost 9, with 12 bases in between. This clone has a handful of counts. The V and J genes are TRBV7-3 and TRBJ2-1; tentative D call: TRBD1 (5 bases). The sequence was collected from a man of 80 years or more with acute or convalescent COVID-19. The source material was peripheral blood. In DNA, the CDR3 is TGTGCCAGCAGCTTAACTAAAGGGGCTGCTGAGCAGTTCTTC. Translating gives CASSLTKGAAEQFF.